The entry that follows covers one T cell receptor beta chain sequence. This clonotype has more than one count but fewer than ten. Its binding antigen is unknown. The record has no base qualities; no much larger clone is one base away. PBMCs were isolated by Ficoll-Paque density gradient centrifugation. CDR1 and CDR2 are drawn from the germline V gene (reference sequence): MNHNY, SVGAGI. CDR3 length: 12 amino acids, cysteine to phenylalanine. CDR3 DNA only is kept here, 36 bases in frame from base 1. The junction shows trimming of 11 bases on V and 3 bases on J, plus 13 bases between the germline ends. This sample is drawn from a study of T-cell memory formation after mild COVID-19 (dated by TCRdb to about 2021). Looking at the study overall: TCR sequence clusters from the two donors were largely donor specific. The cohort comprised two young, previously healthy adult volunteers, one female and one male. Longitudinal TCRalpha and TCRbeta repertoire sequencing tracked T-cell clones expanding and contracting after mild COVID-19 in a couple of donors. What the work shows at the level of the full study, not this receptor alone: The detection of some responding clones in pre-infection memory suggests that pre-existing cross-reactive memory T cells joined the SARS-CoV-2 response. Contracting CD4+ clones turned up mainly in the CM and EM memory subsets, whereas EMRA was where CD8+ clones were enriched. SARS-CoV-2 specificity of the second-wave clones peaking on day 37 was not confirmed. Only two mild cases were covered in the study, and larger cohorts including severe cases with pre-infection samples were considered necessary. Clones that contracted from day 15 to 85 showed balanced CD4/CD8 phenotypes, whereas a second wave of clones that expanded from day 15 to 37 leaned towards CD4+.

Sequencing was carried out with an Illumina NovaSeq 6000. TCRalpha and TCRbeta cDNA libraries were built by 5'RACE with constant-segment primers, adding sample barcodes and unique molecular identifiers. RNA was extracted from every sample with Trizol reagent. The libraries were amplified in two PCR steps, and the second step added a second sample barcode and Illumina TruSeq adapters. Libraries were sequenced on an Illumina NovaSeq with 2 x 150 bp paired-end reads. In the authors' own workflow: Demultiplexing of reads and collapsing into UMI-guided consensus sequences were performed with migec v1.2.7. Using mixcr v2.1.11, UMI consensuses were aligned to TRA and TRB V and J templates and then assembled into clonotypes. Expanded or contracted clonotypes were those called significant by both edgeR and NoisET, with noise models trained on biological replicates. For edgeR calls, the cutoffs were a false discovery rate-adjusted p below 0.01 and a log2 fold-change threshold of 1. As an exploratory analysis of dynamics, max-normalized trajectories of the 1000 most abundant clonotypes were examined with PCA combined with hierarchical clustering. Separately sequenced CD4+ and CD8+ repertoires were used to assign the CD4 or CD8 phenotype of responding clones. In-frame beta chains were kept once TCRdb had trimmed the public reads at Q25 with fastp and called clones with MiXCR. Every distinct CDR3 protein forms one entry, paired with its most common genes and DNA. The authors' filters were not applied to this entry. Counted in this sample were under 350,000 distinct CDR3 sequences; 15% to 20% of them appeared once. The ten top clones hold 22% of the sample.

The sequenced sample consisted of PBMCs or a T cell subset sorted from them (not recorded which). This sequence uses TRBV6-6 and TRBJ1-2, with no D gene named confidently. The sequence was obtained from a man between 18 and 29 years old who had mild COVID-19 (a few samples of this study predate the infection). The sample titles of this study are shuffled in the database, so cell type and time point are left out; the donor was told from shared clones. The encoded CDR3 is CAGLGDDYGYTF. At the DNA level, the sequence is TGTGCCGGACTAGGAGACGACTATGGCTACACCTTC.